Listed here are 6 T cell receptor beta chains from one sample, sequenced in a study of blood T cell repertoires in COVID-19. Measured with immunoSEQ multiplex PCR; TCRdb has only the in-frame clones, and not every one. The top ten clones hold about 3.2% of a sample with about 140,000 clones, 75% to 90% of them seen once. Specimen: peripheral blood. The source of these receptors is a man aged 55 to 70 with active or convalescent COVID-19.

J is TRBJ1-1 and V is TRBV29-1, with 8 bases fitting TRBD1. CDR1 is SQVTM and CDR2 is ANQGSEA in the germline V gene. The CDR3 has 13 amino acids. Unmatched junction bases numbered 4, after V lost 6 bases and J lost 1 base. The DNA for the CDR3 is TGCAGCGTCGCGGACAGGGAGAACACTGAAGCTTTCTTT. Translation: CSVADRENTEAFF. Together with reference TRBV29-1 and TRBJ1-1, the CDR3 gives the full variable domain: SAVISQKPSRDICQRGTSLTIQCQVDSQVTMMFWYRQQPGQSLTLIATANQGSEATYESGFVIDKFPISRPNLTFSTLTVSNMSPEDSSIYLCSVADRENTEAFFGQGTRLTVV.

V is TRBV5-1 and J is TRBJ2-5; 12 nucleotides match TRBD2. CDR1 and CDR2 (germline): SGHRS, YFSETQ. Germline trimming cut 0 bases from V and 4 bases from J; bases unmatched to any gene: 7. The CDR3 loop spans 17 amino acids. The CDR3 reads CASSLGTSGGYSETQYF. The CDR3 nucleotides are TGCGCCAGCAGCTTGGGAACTAGCGGGGGGTATTCAGAGACCCAGTACTTC.

The chain combines TRBV4-2 with TRBJ2-5, with D uncertain. This CDR3 region has 15 residues. Trimming shortened V by 4 bases and J by 4 bases, and 16 bases separated the two germline ends. Germline loops: CDR1 LGHNA, CDR2 YNFKEQ. The CDR3 DNA reads as TGTGCCAGCAGCCTTTCCCTCCCCAGGCTAGAGACCCAGTACTTC. Translating it yields CASSLSLPRLETQYF.

This clone was detected once. This sequence joins TRBV13 and TRBJ2-7; D might be TRBD2 (6 bases). The CDR3 is made up of 13 amino acids. CDR1 PRHDT and CDR2 FYEKMQ come from the germline V gene (reference sequence). Trimming removed 8 bases from V and 6 bases from J, with 17 bases in between. As DNA, the CDR3 is TGTGCCAGCTCTCGGACTACGGTGGGCGAGCAGTACTTC. Its protein product is CASSRTTVGEQYF.

V gene TRBV6-5 combines with J gene TRBJ1-1; D unresolved. V dropped 4 bases and J dropped 0 bases, with 15 bases sitting between them. CDR1 is MNHEY and CDR2 is SVGAGI in the germline V gene. The CDR3 is 16 amino acids. CDR3 DNA sequence: TGTGCCAGCAGTTTAGGACTGACAACAATGAACACTGAAGCTTTCTTT. It specifies CASSLGLTTMNTEAFF.

The rearrangement links TRBV3-1 (or the pseudogene TRBV3-2) to TRBJ2-5, with TRBD2 matching over 7 bases. V shed 0 bases and J 2 bases; nucleotides not matched to a gene: 6. The V gene's germline CDR1 is LGHDT and CDR2 YNNKEL (reference sequence). This CDR3 region has 16 residues. The CDR3 DNA reads as TGTGCCAGCAGCCAAGATAGGGGCGGGGGACAAGAGACCCAGTACTTC. Translation gives CASSQDRGGGQETQYF.